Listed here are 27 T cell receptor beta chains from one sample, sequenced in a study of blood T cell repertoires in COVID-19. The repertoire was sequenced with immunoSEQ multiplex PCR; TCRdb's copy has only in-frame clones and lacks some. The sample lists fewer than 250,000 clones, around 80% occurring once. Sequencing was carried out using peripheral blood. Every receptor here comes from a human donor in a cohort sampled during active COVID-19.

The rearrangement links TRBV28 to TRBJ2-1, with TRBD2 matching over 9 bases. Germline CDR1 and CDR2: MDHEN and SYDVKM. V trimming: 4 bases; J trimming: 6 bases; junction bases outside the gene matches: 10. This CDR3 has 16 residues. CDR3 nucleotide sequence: TGTGCCAGCAGTTATTCGGCTAGCGGGACTATCAATGAGCAGTTCTTC. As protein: CASSYSASGTINEQFF.

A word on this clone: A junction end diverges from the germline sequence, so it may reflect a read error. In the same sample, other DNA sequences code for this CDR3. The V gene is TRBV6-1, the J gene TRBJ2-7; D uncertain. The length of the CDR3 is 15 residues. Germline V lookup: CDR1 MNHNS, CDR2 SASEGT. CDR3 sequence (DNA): TGTGCTAGCAGTGAATCGTTGGCAGCTAGCTACGAGCAGTACTTC. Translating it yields CASSESLAASYEQYF.

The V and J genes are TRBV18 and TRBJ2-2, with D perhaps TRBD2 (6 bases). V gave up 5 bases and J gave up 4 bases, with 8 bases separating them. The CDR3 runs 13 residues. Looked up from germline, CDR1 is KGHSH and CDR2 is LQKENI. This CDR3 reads CASSYGGTGELFF. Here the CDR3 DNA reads TGTGCCAGCTCATACGGGGGCACCGGGGAGCTGTTTTTT.

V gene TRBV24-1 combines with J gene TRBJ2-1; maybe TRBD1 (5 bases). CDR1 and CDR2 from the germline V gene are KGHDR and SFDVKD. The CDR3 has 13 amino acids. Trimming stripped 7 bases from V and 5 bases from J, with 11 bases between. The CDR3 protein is CATRHRNNNEQFF. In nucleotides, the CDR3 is TGTGCCACCAGACACAGGAATAACAATGAGCAGTTCTTC.

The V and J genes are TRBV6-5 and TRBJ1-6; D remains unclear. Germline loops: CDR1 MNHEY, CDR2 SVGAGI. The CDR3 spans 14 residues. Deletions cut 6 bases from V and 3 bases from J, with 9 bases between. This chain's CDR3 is CASRQVIYNSPLHF. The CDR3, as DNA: TGTGCCAGCAGGCAGGTGATCTATAATTCACCCCTCCACTTT.

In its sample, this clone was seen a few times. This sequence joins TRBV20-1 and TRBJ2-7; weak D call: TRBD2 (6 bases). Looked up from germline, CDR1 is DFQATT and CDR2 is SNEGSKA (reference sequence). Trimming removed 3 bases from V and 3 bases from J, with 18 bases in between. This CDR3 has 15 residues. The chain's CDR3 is CSASSGVGGDYEQYF. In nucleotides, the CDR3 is TGCAGTGCTAGTAGTGGGGTCGGCGGGGACTACGAGCAGTACTTC.

The CDR3 here is CASSRGLARIIEQFF. Written as DNA, the CDR3 is TGCGCCAGCAGCCGGGGACTAGCGCGGATAATCGAGCAGTTCTTC. The chain couples TRBV5-1 to TRBJ2-1; TRBD2 matches 10 bases. Germline CDR1 is SGHRS and CDR2 is YFSETQ. The CDR3 length is 15 residues. V was pared by 4 bases and J by 10 bases, with 11 bases of the junction left unmatched.

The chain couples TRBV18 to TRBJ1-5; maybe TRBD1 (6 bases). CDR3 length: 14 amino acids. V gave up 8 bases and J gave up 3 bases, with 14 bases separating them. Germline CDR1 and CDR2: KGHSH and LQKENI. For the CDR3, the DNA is TGTGCCAGCCAGAAACAGGGTTCCAATCAGCCCCAGCATTTT. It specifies CASQKQGSNQPQHF.

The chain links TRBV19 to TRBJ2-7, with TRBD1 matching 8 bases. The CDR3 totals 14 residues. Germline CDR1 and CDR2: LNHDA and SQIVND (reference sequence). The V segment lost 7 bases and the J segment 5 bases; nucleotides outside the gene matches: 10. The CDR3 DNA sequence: TGTGCCAGTACCACCGGACAGGGAAAGAACGAGCAGTACTTC. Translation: CASTTGQGKNEQYF.

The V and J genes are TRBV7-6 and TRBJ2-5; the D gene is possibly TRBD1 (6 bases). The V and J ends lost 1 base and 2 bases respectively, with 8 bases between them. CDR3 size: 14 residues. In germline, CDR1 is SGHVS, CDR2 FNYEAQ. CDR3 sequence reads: CASSLGTVQETQYF. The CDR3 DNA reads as TGTGCCAGCAGCTTAGGGACAGTTCAAGAGACCCAGTACTTC.

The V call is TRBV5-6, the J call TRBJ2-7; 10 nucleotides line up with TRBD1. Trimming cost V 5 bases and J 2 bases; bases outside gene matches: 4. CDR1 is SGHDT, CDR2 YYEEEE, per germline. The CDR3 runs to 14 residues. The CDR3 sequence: CASSPGQGPYEQYF. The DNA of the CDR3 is TGTGCCAGCAGTCCGGGACAGGGGCCCTACGAGCAGTACTTC.

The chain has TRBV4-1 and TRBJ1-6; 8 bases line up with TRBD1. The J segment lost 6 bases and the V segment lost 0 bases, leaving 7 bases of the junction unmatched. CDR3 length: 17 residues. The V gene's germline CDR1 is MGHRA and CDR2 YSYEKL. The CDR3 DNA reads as TGCGCCAGCAGCCAAGATCTTCCAGGGGGCACTAATTCACCCCTCCACTTT. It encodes CASSQDLPGGTNSPLHF.

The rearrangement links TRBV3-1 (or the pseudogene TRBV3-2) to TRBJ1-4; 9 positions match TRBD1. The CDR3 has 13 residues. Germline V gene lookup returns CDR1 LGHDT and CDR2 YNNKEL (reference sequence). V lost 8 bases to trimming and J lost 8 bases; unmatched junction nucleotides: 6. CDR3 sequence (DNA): TGTGCCAGCCGGGACAGGGAGTCGGAAAAACTGTTTTTT. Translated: CASRDRESEKLFF.

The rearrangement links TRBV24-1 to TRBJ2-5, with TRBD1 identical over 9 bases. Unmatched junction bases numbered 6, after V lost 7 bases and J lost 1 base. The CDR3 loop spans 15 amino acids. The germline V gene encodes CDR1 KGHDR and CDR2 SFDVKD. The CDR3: CATSATGGSQETQYF. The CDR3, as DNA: TGTGCCACCAGCGCGACAGGGGGTTCCCAAGAGACCCAGTACTTC.

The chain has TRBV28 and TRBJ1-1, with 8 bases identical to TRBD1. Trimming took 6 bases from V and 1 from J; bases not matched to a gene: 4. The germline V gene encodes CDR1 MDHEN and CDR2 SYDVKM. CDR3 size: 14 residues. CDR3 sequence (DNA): TGTGCCAGCAGCCCTACAGGGGGGAACACTGAAGCTTTCTTT. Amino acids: CASSPTGGNTEAFF.

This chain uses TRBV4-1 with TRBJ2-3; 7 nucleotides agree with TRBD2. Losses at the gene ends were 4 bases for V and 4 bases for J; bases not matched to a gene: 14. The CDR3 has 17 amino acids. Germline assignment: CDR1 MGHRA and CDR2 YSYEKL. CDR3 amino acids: CASSPLGLGGGPDTQYF. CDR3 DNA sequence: TGCGCCAGCAGCCCGCTAGGACTGGGGGGGGGTCCAGATACGCAGTATTTT.

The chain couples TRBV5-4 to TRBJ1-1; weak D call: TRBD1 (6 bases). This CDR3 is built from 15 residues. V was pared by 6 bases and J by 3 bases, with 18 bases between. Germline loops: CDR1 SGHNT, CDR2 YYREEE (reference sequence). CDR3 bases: TGTGCCAGCACCACGTCGGAGGGGGGGTACACTGAAGCTTTCTTT. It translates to CASTTSEGGYTEAFF.

The CDR3 sequence is CASSDTAGPQETQYF. As DNA, the CDR3 is TGTGCCAGCAGTGATACAGCGGGACCTCAAGAGACCCAGTACTTC. This chain connects TRBV6-1 to TRBJ2-5; 7 positions match TRBD2. CDR1 and CDR2 from the germline V gene are MNHNS and SASEGT. V shed 3 bases and J 2 bases; nucleotides not matched to a gene: 6. The CDR3 is 15 amino acids.

The CDR3 sequence: CASSLDRERLAGANEQFF. CDR3 DNA sequence: TGTGCCAGCAGCCTGGACAGGGAAAGGCTAGCGGGAGCCAATGAGCAGTTCTTC. The chain links TRBV5-6 to TRBJ2-1; 10 bases match TRBD2. J was trimmed by 6 bases and V by 4 bases; bases with no gene match: 16. Looked up from germline, CDR1 is SGHDT and CDR2 is YYEEEE. The CDR3 length is 18 residues.

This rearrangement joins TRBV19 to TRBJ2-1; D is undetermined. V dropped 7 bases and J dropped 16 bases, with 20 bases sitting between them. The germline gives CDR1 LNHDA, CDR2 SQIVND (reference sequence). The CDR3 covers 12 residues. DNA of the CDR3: TGTGCCAGTACTCAACCCCCAGGCCCTAATTTCTTC. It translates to CASTQPPGPNFF.

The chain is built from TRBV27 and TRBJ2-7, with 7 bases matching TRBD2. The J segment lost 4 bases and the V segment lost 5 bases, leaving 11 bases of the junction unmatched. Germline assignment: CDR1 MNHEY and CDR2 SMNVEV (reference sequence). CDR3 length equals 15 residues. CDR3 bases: TGTGCCAGCAGTCCACGAAGCGGGAACATGTACGAGCAGTACTTC. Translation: CASSPRSGNMYEQYF.

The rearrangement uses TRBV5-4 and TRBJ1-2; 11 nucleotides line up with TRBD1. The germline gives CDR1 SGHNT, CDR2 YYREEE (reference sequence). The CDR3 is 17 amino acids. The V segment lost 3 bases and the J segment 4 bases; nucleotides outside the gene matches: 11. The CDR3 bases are TGTGCCAGCAGCTCCTTATGGGGACAGGGGGATAGCTATGGCTACACCTTC. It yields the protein CASSSLWGQGDSYGYTF.

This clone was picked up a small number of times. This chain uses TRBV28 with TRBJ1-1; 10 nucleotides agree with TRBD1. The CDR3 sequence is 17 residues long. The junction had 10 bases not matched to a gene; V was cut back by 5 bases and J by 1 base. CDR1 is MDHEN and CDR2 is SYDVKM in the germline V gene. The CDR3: CASSPSGTGVGNTEAFF. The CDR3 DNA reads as TGTGCCAGCAGTCCGTCCGGGACAGGGGTCGGGAACACTGAAGCTTTCTTT.

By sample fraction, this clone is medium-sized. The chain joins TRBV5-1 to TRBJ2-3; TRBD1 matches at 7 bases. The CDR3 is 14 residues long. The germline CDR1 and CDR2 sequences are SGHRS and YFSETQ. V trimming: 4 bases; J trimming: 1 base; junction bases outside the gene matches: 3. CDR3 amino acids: CASSPGQRTDTQYF. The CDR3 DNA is TGCGCCAGCAGCCCGGGACAGCGCACAGATACGCAGTATTTT.

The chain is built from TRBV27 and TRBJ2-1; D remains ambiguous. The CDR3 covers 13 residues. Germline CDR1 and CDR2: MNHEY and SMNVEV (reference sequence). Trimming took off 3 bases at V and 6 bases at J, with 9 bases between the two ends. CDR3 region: CASSLLARNEQFF. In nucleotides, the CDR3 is TGTGCCAGCAGTTTGTTGGCCCGCAATGAGCAGTTCTTC.

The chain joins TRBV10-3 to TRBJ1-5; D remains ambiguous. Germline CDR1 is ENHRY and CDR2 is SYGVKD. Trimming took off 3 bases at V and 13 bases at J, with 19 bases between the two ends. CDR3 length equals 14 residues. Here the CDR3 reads CAISDRAGTNPQHF. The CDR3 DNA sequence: TGTGCCATCAGTGATCGCGCGGGAACGAACCCTCAGCATTTT.

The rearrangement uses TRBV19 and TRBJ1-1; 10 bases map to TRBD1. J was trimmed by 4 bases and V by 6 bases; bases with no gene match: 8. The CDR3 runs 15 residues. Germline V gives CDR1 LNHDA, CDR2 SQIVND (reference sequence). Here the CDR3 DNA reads TGTGCCAGTAGGAAACCCTGGACAGGGGGCACTGAAGCTTTCTTT. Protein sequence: CASRKPWTGGTEAFF.